The entry below describes one T cell receptor (beta chain). The antigen is undetermined. This specimen comes from a study of cytomegalovirus exposure and HLA in healthy donors. Overall study context: The same platform as the 650 to 700 first-cohort repertoires was used for the 100 to 150 validation repertoires, a later analysis reported.

Data came from immunoSEQ multiplex PCR; TCRdb stores just in-frame clones and leaves some out. The table includes some 200,000 clones, about 89% detected once. V shed 6 bases, J shed 4 bases, and the junction held 12 bases outside the gene matches. Germline V gene lookup returns CDR1 SNHLY and CDR2 FYNNEI. The CDR3 has 16 amino acids. Findings of the study overall: Some public TCRs appeared in many individuals, while most sequences were rare. As confirmed in vitro, a few CMV-associated chains were specific for CMV antigens.

V is TRBV2 and J is TRBJ2-7; 10 bases are a match to TRBD2. Material: PBMCs. This TCR was recovered from a man aged 25 to 40 in good health and CMV-seropositive. The CDR3 DNA reads TGTGCCAGCAGGGCCCTACACGGACTAGCGGATTACGAGCAGTACTTC. It codes for CASRALHGLADYEQYF.